A selection of T cell receptor beta chains follows, all from one sample in a study of response to subunit inactivated influenza vaccine. TCRdb recomputed calls from the RT-PCR reads with MiXCR, one row per CDR3 protein. The data show about 650,000 distinct CDR3 sequences, 11% to 15% seen once. The specimen was PBMCs from blood, collected approximately 15 days before vaccination. The receptors were sampled from a man aged 50 to 59 who received an inactivated influenza vaccine. The CDR3 runs from the conserved cysteine through the conserved F or W. D genes are given only for firm matches. Clone size is shown for a subset of rows, as once, few, many or a class of expanded clone.

abundance	v_gene	d_gene	j_gene	len	CDR3nt	CDR3aa
-	TRBV2	-	TRBJ1-3	17	TGTGCCAGCAGTGAAATCCCAGGGAGCAGCTCTGGAAACACCATATATTTT	CASSEIPGSSSGNTIYF
few	TRBV10-3	-	TRBJ2-6	18	TGTGCCATCAGTGGCCCCGGGACGAGCGACTCTGGGGCCAACGTCCTGACTTTC	CAISGPGTSDSGANVLTF
-	TRBV4-2	-	TRBJ2-1	15	TGTGCCAGCAGCCAAGGGACAACTAAGGACAATGAGCAGTTCTTC	CASSQGTTKDNEQFF
-	TRBV6-2/TRBV6-3	-	TRBJ2-1	11	TGTGCCAGCAGGAATAGCAATGAGCAGTTCTTC	CASRNSNEQFF
-	TRBV11-2	-	TRBJ2-7	15	TGTGCCAGCAGCTTAGATCACTCCAGGACCTACGAGCAGTACTTC	CASSLDHSRTYEQYF
few	TRBV5-1	-	TRBJ2-7	15	TGCGCCAGCAGCTTGGGAGGCATTAGCTCCTACGAGCAGTACTTC	CASSLGGISSYEQYF
-	TRBV20-1	-	TRBJ1-5	13	TGCAGTGCTAGACAGGGTACCAATCAGCCCCAGCATTTT	CSARQGTNQPQHF
few	TRBV7-7	TRBD2	TRBJ2-5	15	TGTGCTAGCAGCCGTAGCGGGGGGGTTCAAGAGACCCAGTACTTC	CASSRSGGVQETQYF
-	TRBV20-1	TRBD1	TRBJ2-7	14	TGCAGTGCCACAGGGGCGCTAAGGTCCTACGAGCAGTACTTC	CSATGALRSYEQYF
-	TRBV11-2	TRBD2	TRBJ2-5	16	TGTGCCAGCAGCTTAGCCTCTAGCGGGGGACAAGAGACCCAGTACTTC	CASSLASSGGQETQYF
few	TRBV9	-	TRBJ2-1	15	TGTGCCAGCAGCGCCTCCGGGACACCAACCAATGAGCAGTTCTTC	CASSASGTPTNEQFF
-	TRBV7-2	-	TRBJ1-3	14	TGTGCCAGCAGCTCCGGGACATATAGAAACACCATATATTTT	CASSSGTYRNTIYF